The 2 T cell receptor beta chains in this list originate from one sample, sequenced in a study of T cells after yellow fever vaccination. MiXCR, applied by TCRdb to the 5' RACE reads, yields one record per CDR3 protein. The profile shows some 300,000 distinct CDR3 sequences, 8.1% of them singletons. The material was PBMCs, obtained roughly 45 days after the first yellow fever vaccination. Receptors originate from a man younger than 35 who received the YFV17D yellow fever vaccine.

The sample holds many counts of this clonotype. The chain uses TRBV28 and TRBJ2-3; D unclear. V was cut by 0 bases and J by 3 bases, with 1 base left in between. CDR3 length: 12 amino acids. Germline V lookup: CDR1 MDHEN, CDR2 SYDVKM. In DNA form, the CDR3 reads TGTGCCAGCAGTTTATGGACAGATACGCAGTATTTT. Encoded protein: CASSLWTDTQYF.

The chain recombines TRBV15 with TRBJ2-3; D may be TRBD1 (6 bases). The germline V gene has CDR1 LNHNV and CDR2 YYDKDF (reference sequence). There are 15 residues in the CDR3. Trimming removed 1 base from V and 0 bases from J, with 8 bases in between. The CDR3 bases are TGTGCCACCAGCAGAGGACAGGCTAGCACAGATACGCAGTATTTT. Translation gives CATSRGQASTDTQYF.